Below are 18 T cell receptor beta chains sequenced from a single sample in a study of T-cell reconstitution after alpha-beta-depleted transplantation in children. Using unique molecular identifiers, the investigators prepared the TCRbeta library. TCRdb recomputed calls from the PCR reads with MiXCR, one row per CDR3 protein. The repertoire consists of around 500,000 distinct CDR3 sequences, with 9.5% to 15% occurring once and the leading ten covering more than 5.5%. This specimen consisted of PBMCs from the stem cell graft donor, obtained from the stem cell graft. Receptor source: a human donor who donated a stem cell graft to a child with combined immunodeficiency.

This clonotype was seen at least ten times. CDR3 sequence (DNA): TGTGCCAGCAGCGTAGGTGAGGGAGGTTGGTACGAGCAGTACTTC. Translation gives CASSVGEGGWYEQYF. The genes are TRBV9 and TRBJ2-7, with a tentative D call TRBD2 (6 bases). The V gene's germline CDR1 is SGDLS and CDR2 YYNGEE. The CDR3 covers 15 residues. Trimming shortened V by 0 bases and J by 4 bases, and 14 bases separated the two germline ends.

In its sample, this clonotype was seen a few times. J is TRBJ2-1 and V is TRBV11-2, with D perhaps matching TRBD2 (6 bases). From germline, CDR1 is SGHAT and CDR2 FQNNGV. The CDR3 sequence is 14 residues long. V lost 1 base, J lost 8 bases, and 12 bases lay in between. For the CDR3, the DNA is TGTGCCAGCAGCTTAGTCGGTAGCGGCTATGAGCAGTTCTTC. This translates into CASSLVGSGYEQFF.

In DNA, the CDR3 is TGTGCCAGCAGTTCGGGGGGGTTCGACGAGCAGTACTTC. Translation: CASSSGGFDEQYF. This chain uses TRBV12-3 or TRBV12-4 with TRBJ2-7, with 8 bases fitting TRBD2. V was clipped by 4 bases and J by 5 bases; unmatched bases: 4. The CDR3 loop spans 13 amino acids.

This clonotype has a count of ten or more. This chain links TRBV5-1 with TRBJ1-3; D perhaps matches TRBD1 (5 bases). V lost 4 bases and J 2 bases, leaving 16 bases between the germline ends. This CDR3 spans 16 amino acids. The germline CDR1 and CDR2 sequences are SGHRS and YFSETQ. This CDR3 reads CASSPFPGTAGNTIYF. CDR3 in DNA: TGCGCCAGCAGCCCGTTCCCCGGGACCGCTGGAAACACCATATATTTT.

With respect to this clonotype: This may arise from a read error, as a much more abundant clone is one base away. The rearrangement links TRBV27 to TRBJ2-1, with D unresolved. Germline-derived CDR1 and CDR2 are MNHEY and SMNVEV (reference sequence). This CDR3 has 16 amino acids. The CDR3 here is CSSSLGISPIYNEQFF. The CDR3 coding sequence is TGTTCCAGCAGTTTAGGGATCAGTCCGATTTACAATGAGCAGTTCTTC.

For the CDR3, the DNA is TGTGCCAGCAGCGTAGCTGCGGGAGGGCCCTACGAGCAGTACTTC. Encoded protein: CASSVAAGGPYEQYF. The chain combines TRBV9 with TRBJ2-7, with 9 bases fitting TRBD2. The germline gives CDR1 SGDLS, CDR2 YYNGEE. This CDR3 is 15 amino acids long. V gave up 0 bases and J gave up 2 bases; unmatched junction bases: 3.

In this sample, this clonotype turned up a few times. The genes are TRBV7-2 and TRBJ2-3; D gene uncertain. CDR3 size: 13 residues. Deletions cut 2 bases from V and 6 bases from J, with 9 bases between. From germline, CDR1 is SGHTA and CDR2 FQGNSA. The CDR3 DNA reads TGTGCCAGCAGCTTACCACCCGATGATACGCAGTATTTT. Its protein is CASSLPPDDTQYF. Combining the CDR3 with reference TRBV7-2 and TRBJ2-3 gives the whole variable domain GAGVSQSPSNKVTEKGKDVELRCDPISGHTALYWYRQSLGQGLEFLIYFQGNSAPDKSGLPSDRFSAERTGGSVSTLTIQRTQQEDSAVYLCASSLPPDDTQYFGPGTRLTVL.

This clonotype turned up a few times. The rearrangement joins TRBV29-1 to TRBJ2-7; a weak D match, TRBD1 (6 bases). In germline, CDR1 is SQVTM, CDR2 ANQGSEA. V was cut by 1 base and J by 4 bases, with 26 bases left in between. This CDR3 region has 18 residues. CDR3 sequence (DNA): TGCAGCGTTGAAGGGGGTTGGCTCGACAGGACGAACCGGTACGAGCAGTACTTC. Translated: CSVEGGWLDRTNRYEQYF.

This clonotype showed up many times. This chain links TRBV10-3 with TRBJ2-1; TRBD2 matches 7 bases. The junction had 5 bases not matched to a gene; V was cut back by 6 bases and J by 0 bases. The CDR3 is 15 amino acids. CDR1 and CDR2 (germline): ENHRY, SYGVKD. The CDR3 sequence is CAIRLALSSYNEQFF. The CDR3 bases are TGTGCCATCAGACTAGCGTTGAGCTCCTACAATGAGCAGTTCTTC.

There are a few counts of this clonotype. J is TRBJ2-3 and V is TRBV5-6; 7 bases line up with TRBD2. This CDR3 region has 14 residues. Trimming at V came to 4 bases and at J to 7 bases, leaving 9 bases not matched to a gene. Germline V gene sequence: CDR1 SGHDT, CDR2 YYEEEE. The CDR3 bases are TGTGCCAGCAGCATTCCCGGACTAGTTAATACGCAGTATTTT. It codes for CASSIPGLVNTQYF.

The chain links TRBV6-8 to TRBJ2-3; D gene uncertain. Germline-derived CDR1 and CDR2 are MNHGY and SAAAGT. Trimming cost V 8 bases and J 4 bases, with 16 bases left between them. This CDR3 has 14 residues. CDR3 loop: CASGTTPRADTQYF. CDR3 coding DNA: TGTGCCAGCGGTACTACCCCTCGGGCAGATACGCAGTATTTT.

This clonotype has a handful of counts. This chain connects TRBV7-2 to TRBJ2-1, with 9 bases matching TRBD2. V trimming: 6 bases; J trimming: 4 bases; junction bases outside the gene matches: 10. The CDR3 sequence is 16 residues long. Germline values: CDR1 SGHTA, CDR2 FQGNSA. The CDR3 reads CASRPWGAGGYNEQFF. CDR3 DNA: TGTGCCAGCAGACCATGGGGAGCGGGAGGATACAATGAGCAGTTCTTC. The full variable domain, rest sourced from reference TRBV7-2 and TRBJ2-1, is GAGVSQSPSNKVTEKGKDVELRCDPISGHTALYWYRQSLGQGLEFLIYFQGNSAPDKSGLPSDRFSAERTGGSVSTLTIQRTQQEDSAVYLCASRPWGAGGYNEQFFGPGTRLTVL.

This clonotype was seen many times. The chain couples TRBV4-3 to TRBJ2-6, with 9 bases matching TRBD2. V was pared by 1 base and J by 0 bases, with 4 bases of the junction left unmatched. CDR1 and CDR2 from the germline V gene are LGHNA and YSLEER. The CDR3 spans 18 residues. The CDR3 DNA reads as TGCGCCAGCAGCCAAGTAGCGGGGGACCTCTCTGGGGCCAACGTCCTGACTTTC. Encoded protein: CASSQVAGDLSGANVLTF.

The V and J genes are TRBV4-1 and TRBJ2-1; 11 bases fit TRBD2. CDR1 is MGHRA and CDR2 is YSYEKL in the germline V gene. The CDR3 totals 16 residues. V lost 3 bases and J lost 4; bases outside the gene matches: 5. The CDR3 coding sequence is TGCGCCAGCAGCCATGGGGGACTAGCGGTATACAATGAGCAGTTCTTC. This encodes CASSHGGLAVYNEQFF.

This clonotype was seen ten or more times. The rearrangement joins TRBV5-5 to TRBJ2-2, with D possibly matching TRBD1 (6 bases). The CDR3 is made up of 16 amino acids. The germline V and J ends were trimmed by 4 bases and 4 bases, with 17 bases remaining between them. Germline CDR1 reads SGHKS; CDR2 reads YYEKEE (reference sequence). In DNA form, the CDR3 reads TGTGCCAGCAGCCACACAGGGTACCCGAGCACCGGGGAGCTGTTTTTT. Its protein is CASSHTGYPSTGELFF.

This clonotype has a handful of counts. The chain is built from TRBV6-2 or TRBV6-3 and TRBJ2-2; D not resolved. The V gene's germline CDR1 is MNHEY and CDR2 SVGEGT. V shed 0 bases and J shed 0 bases, with 11 bases lying between them. The CDR3 is 17 residues long. DNA for the CDR3: TGTGCCAGCAGTTACTCGAGACCCTACGCGAACACCGGGGAGCTGTTTTTT. It is translated as CASSYSRPYANTGELFF.

The chain links TRBV14 to TRBJ2-5; 7 bases are a match to TRBD1. V dropped 0 bases and J dropped 4; count of bases not matched to a gene: 5. This CDR3 is built from 15 residues. Germline CDR1 SGHDN, CDR2 FVKESK. CDR3 protein: CASSQDFQGVETQYF. The CDR3 coding sequence is TGTGCCAGCAGCCAAGATTTCCAGGGGGTAGAGACCCAGTACTTC.

This clonotype was detected ten times or more. This chain uses TRBV28 with TRBJ1-1; D is perhaps TRBD1 (6 bases). Trimming removed 8 bases at V and 3 bases at J, with 13 bases between. The germline CDR1 and CDR2 sequences are MDHEN and SYDVKM. The CDR3 is 13 amino acids. The CDR3 DNA sequence: TGTGCCAGCCTAGGGGGATTCGACACTGAAGCTTTCTTT. This codes for CASLGGFDTEAFF.